This TCR beta chain emerged from a study of shared clonotypes between healthy human individuals. At the level of the study: Donors had three CD4 naive, three CD4 memory, two CD8 naive and one CD8 memory plate apiece. Regarding the study as a whole: In a handful of donors, around 4.8% of naive CD4 clonotypes appeared in common.

Notes on this clone: Its antigen is unknown. The junction differs from germline at one of its ends, possibly a read error.

It was at deep level that the assay was run. Only in-frame clones appear in the TCRdb table, and some are missing; sequencing was by immunoSEQ multiplex PCR. The sample carries roughly 650,000 clones, about 96% recorded once. This CDR3 contains 13 residues. Germline CDR1 is MGHRA and CDR2 is YSYEKL. A CD45RA+ naive subset and a CD45RA-negative memory subset were split from CD4+ cells. This receptor was taken from a woman under 40 in good health. This chain uses TRBV4-1 with TRBJ2-7; D is uncertain. The sequencing sample was made of naive CD4+ T cells sorted from blood. Subset in this sample: CD45RA+ positively selected. This CDR3 reads CASSQEHYYKQYF. DNA of the CDR3: TGCGCCAGCAGCCAAGAGCACTACTACAAGCAGTACTTC.